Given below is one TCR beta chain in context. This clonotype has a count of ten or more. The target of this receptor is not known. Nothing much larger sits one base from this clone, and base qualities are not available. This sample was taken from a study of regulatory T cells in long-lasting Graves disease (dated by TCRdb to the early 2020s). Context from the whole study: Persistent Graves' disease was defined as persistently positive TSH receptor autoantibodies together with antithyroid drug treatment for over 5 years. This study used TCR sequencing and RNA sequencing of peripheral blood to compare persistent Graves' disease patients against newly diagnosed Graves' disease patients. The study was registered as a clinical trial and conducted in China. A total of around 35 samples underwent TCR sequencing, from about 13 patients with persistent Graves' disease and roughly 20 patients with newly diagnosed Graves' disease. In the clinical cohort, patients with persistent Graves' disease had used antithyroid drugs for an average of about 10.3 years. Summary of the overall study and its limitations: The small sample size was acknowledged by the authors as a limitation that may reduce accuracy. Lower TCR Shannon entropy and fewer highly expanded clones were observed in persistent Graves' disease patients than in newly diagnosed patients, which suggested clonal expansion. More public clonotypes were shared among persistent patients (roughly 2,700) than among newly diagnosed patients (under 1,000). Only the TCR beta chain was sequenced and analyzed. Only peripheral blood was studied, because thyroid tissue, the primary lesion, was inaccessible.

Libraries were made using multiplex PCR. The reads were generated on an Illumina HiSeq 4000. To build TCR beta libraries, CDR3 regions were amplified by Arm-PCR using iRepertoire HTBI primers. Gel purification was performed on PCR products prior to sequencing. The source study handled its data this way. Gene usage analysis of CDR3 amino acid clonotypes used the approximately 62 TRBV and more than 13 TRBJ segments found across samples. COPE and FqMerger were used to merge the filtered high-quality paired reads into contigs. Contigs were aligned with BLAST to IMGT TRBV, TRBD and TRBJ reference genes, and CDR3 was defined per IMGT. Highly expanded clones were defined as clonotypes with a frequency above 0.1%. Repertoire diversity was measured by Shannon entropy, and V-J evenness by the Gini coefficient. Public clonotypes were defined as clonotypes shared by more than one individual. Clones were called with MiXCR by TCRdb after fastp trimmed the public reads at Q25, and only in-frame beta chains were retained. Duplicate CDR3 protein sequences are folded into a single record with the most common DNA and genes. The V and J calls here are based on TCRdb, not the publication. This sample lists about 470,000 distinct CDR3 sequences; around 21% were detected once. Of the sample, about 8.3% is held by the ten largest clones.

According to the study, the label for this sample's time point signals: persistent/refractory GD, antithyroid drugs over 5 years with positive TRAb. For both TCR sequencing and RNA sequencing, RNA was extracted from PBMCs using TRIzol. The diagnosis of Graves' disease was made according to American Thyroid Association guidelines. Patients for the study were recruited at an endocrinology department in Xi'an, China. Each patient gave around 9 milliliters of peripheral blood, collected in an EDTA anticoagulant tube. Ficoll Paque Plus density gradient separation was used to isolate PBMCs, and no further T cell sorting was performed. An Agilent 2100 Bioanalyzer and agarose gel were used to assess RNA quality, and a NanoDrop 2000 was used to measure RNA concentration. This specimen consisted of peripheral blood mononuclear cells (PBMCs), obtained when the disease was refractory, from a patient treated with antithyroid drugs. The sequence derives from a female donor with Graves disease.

The nucleotides are TGTGCCACCAGTGATCTGAAATGGAGGAGTCACTCTGGGGCCAACGTCCTGACTTTC. Translated, it gives CATSDLKWRSHSGANVLTF. This receptor chain uses TRBV24-1 and TRBJ2-6, and the D gene may be TRBD2, 5 bases matching. Spanning cysteine to phenylalanine, the CDR3 consists of 19 amino acids. Here the CDR3 DNA is all that survives: 57 bases in frame from base 1. Reading the germline V gene gives CDR1 KGHDR and CDR2 SFDVKD. V is pared back by 3 bases and J by 0 bases, with 17 bases lying between the germline termini.